A selection of T cell receptor beta chains follows, all from one sample in a study of T cell responses to AZD1222 COVID-19 vaccine. Sequenced by immunoSEQ multiplex PCR; TCRdb stores in-frame clones only, minus some. In the table there are more than 80,000 clones, more than 85% of which are singletons. Sequencing used peripheral blood, obtained 28 days after the second AZD1222 dose. Receptors were obtained from an adult who received the AZD1222 COVID-19 vaccine. CDR3s include the opening cysteine and the closing phenylalanine or tryptophan. Each record gives: clone size, D gene, J gene, V gene, CDR3 protein, CDR3 DNA. D genes are given only for firm matches. Some rows mark clone size as missing; the rest say once, few, many or name a class of expanded clone.

>NA|TRBD1|TRBJ1-2|TRBV5-5
CASSLLAMGGQGENGYTF
TGTGCCAGCAGCTTGCTGGCGATGGGGGGACAGGGGGAGAACGGCTACACCTTC
>NA|TRBD1|TRBJ2-7|TRBV19
CASSIQGTGGHYEQYF
TGTGCCAGTAGTATACAGGGGACAGGGGGCCACTACGAGCAGTACTTC
>NA|TRBD1|TRBJ1-6|TRBV20-1
CSASGTGGISPLHF
TGCAGTGCCAGTGGGACAGGGGGCATTTCACCCCTCCACTTT
>NA|TRBD1|TRBJ2-1|TRBV11-3
CASSLSDRDEQFF
TGTGCCAGCAGCTTGTCCGACAGGGACGAGCAGTTCTTC
>once|NA|TRBJ2-5|TRBV4-2
CASSQEWEPRRETQYF
TGTGCCAGCAGCCAAGAGTGGGAGCCCCGGCGGGAGACCCAGTACTTC
>NA|TRBD1|TRBJ1-6|TRBV2
CASSDYRGGSPLHF
TGTGCCAGCAGTGATTACAGGGGGGGTTCACCCCTCCACTTT
>NA|TRBD1|TRBJ2-7|TRBV6-2/TRBV6-3
CASSPSAGGNEQYF
TGTGCCAGCAGCCCCTCGGCAGGGGGCAACGAGCAGTACTTC
>NA|NA|TRBJ1-2|TRBV12-3/TRBV12-4
CASSFARERGYTF
TGTGCCAGCAGTTTCGCCAGGGAGCGTGGCTACACCTTC
>NA|TRBD2|TRBJ2-7|TRBV7-2
CASSSMPGLPGYYF
TGTGCCAGCAGCTCAATGCCGGGACTACCTGGATATTACTTC
>NA|TRBD1|TRBJ1-5|TRBV5-1
CASSPGTGTQPQHF
TGCGCCAGCAGCCCCGGGACAGGAACTCAGCCCCAGCATTTT
>NA|NA|TRBJ1-2|TRBV5-5
CASSSRGGFYGYTF
TGTGCCAGCAGCTCCCGTGGGGGATTCTATGGCTACACCTTC
>NA|TRBD2|TRBJ2-1|TRBV2
CASRMMGGGYNEQFF
TGTGCCAGCAGGATGATGGGGGGGGGATACAATGAGCAGTTCTTC
>NA|TRBD1|TRBJ1-2|TRBV18
CASSRTGDPANYGYTF
TGTGCCAGCTCAAGGACAGGGGACCCAGCTAACTATGGCTACACCTTC
>NA|NA|TRBJ2-1|TRBV3-1/TRBV3-2
CASSQGRGTVDEQFF
TGTGCCAGCAGCCAAGGCCGGGGGACCGTGGATGAGCAGTTCTTC
>NA|NA|TRBJ1-2|TRBV20-1
CSAREGVGYTF
TGCAGTGCTAGAGAAGGAGTAGGCTACACCTTC
>NA|NA|TRBJ1-1|TRBV10-3
CAISDFANTEAFF
TGTGCCATCAGTGATTTCGCAAACACTGAAGCTTTCTTT
>NA|NA|TRBJ1-2|TRBV14
CASSRKEELHPTYGYTF
TGTGCCAGCAGCCGAAAAGAAGAACTACACCCAACCTATGGCTACACCTTC
>NA|NA|TRBJ1-2|TRBV30
CAWSVVGESPGTF
TGTGCCTGGAGTGTAGTGGGAGAGTCCCCAGGCACCTTC
>NA|NA|TRBJ1-1|TRBV27
CASSTSNPGGAFF
TGTGCCAGCAGTACAAGCAACCCGGGGGGAGCTTTCTTT
>NA|NA|TRBJ1-5|TRBV9
CASSDGGEGPQHF
TGTGCCAGCAGCGATGGGGGAGAGGGGCCCCAGCATTTT
>NA|TRBD1|TRBJ2-3|TRBV19
CASSTPGQGGTDTQYF
TGTGCCAGTAGTACACCGGGACAGGGTGGGACAGATACGCAGTATTTT
>NA|NA|TRBJ2-3|TRBV15
CATSREIPPPGENPDTQYF
TGTGCCACCAGCAGAGAGATCCCACCCCCAGGGGAAAATCCAGATACGCAGTATTTT
>NA|TRBD1|TRBJ1-5|TRBV28
CASSLGRGGGGNQPQHF
TGTGCCAGCAGTTTAGGACGGGGAGGGGGCGGCAATCAGCCCCAGCATTTT
>NA|NA|TRBJ1-2|TRBV4-1
CASSQDRAFGSFSSLATYGYTF
TGCGCCAGCAGCCAAGATCGAGCGTTCGGGAGTTTCTCAAGTCTGGCTACCTATGGCTACACCTTC
>few|TRBD2|TRBJ2-5|TRBV7-2
CASSLGGLAGQQETQYF
TGTGCCAGCAGCTTAGGGGGGTTAGCGGGCCAACAAGAGACCCAGTACTTC
>NA|NA|TRBJ2-2|TRBV19
CASGERFGGELFF
TGTGCCAGTGGCGAGCGTTTCGGGGGGGAGCTGTTTTTT
>NA|NA|TRBJ2-2|TRBV6-5
CASSYNTGELFF
TGTGCCAGCAGTTACAACACCGGGGAGCTGTTTTTT
>few|NA|TRBJ2-2|TRBV29-1
CSVEEFANTGELFF
TGCAGCGTTGAGGAGTTCGCGAACACCGGGGAGCTGTTTTTT
>NA|TRBD1|TRBJ1-2|TRBV7-2
CASSKEDRGYGYTF
TGTGCCAGCAGCAAAGAGGACAGGGGCTATGGCTACACCTTC
>NA|NA|TRBJ1-1|TRBV29-1
CSVADTLNTEAFF
TGCAGCGTCGCGGACACATTGAACACTGAAGCTTTCTTT
>NA|NA|TRBJ1-5|TRBV10-3
CAISEGEGGPQHF
TGTGCCATCAGTGAGGGGGAGGGGGGGCCCCAGCATTTT
>NA|NA|TRBJ2-2|TRBV7-8
CASSLRGLSGELFF
TGTGCCAGCAGCTTAAGAGGGCTATCCGGGGAGCTGTTTTTT
>NA|NA|TRBJ1-3|TRBV30
CAWSEDSVGGNTIYF
TGTGCCTGGAGTGAGGACAGTGTCGGTGGAAACACCATATATTTT
>NA|NA|TRBJ1-2|TRBV3-1/TRBV3-2
CASSQGGSDAYGYTF
TGTGCCAGCAGCCAAGGGGGATCAGATGCCTATGGCTACACCTTC
>NA|NA|TRBJ1-2|TRBV19
CASSIPGNGYTF
TGTGCCAGTAGTATTCCCGGGAACGGCTACACCTTC
>NA|NA|TRBJ2-6|TRBV28
CASSFASRTGANVLTF
TGTGCCAGCAGTTTTGCGTCCAGGACTGGGGCCAACGTCCTGACTTTC
>NA|NA|TRBJ1-1|TRBV28
CASSRGALRSWNTEAFF
TGTGCCAGCTCCCGGGGGGCCTTAAGGTCTTGGAACACTGAAGCTTTCTTT
>NA|TRBD1|TRBJ2-2|TRBV15
CATSGTGVTGELFF
TGTGCCACCAGCGGGACAGGGGTCACCGGGGAGCTGTTTTTT
>NA|NA|TRBJ1-5|TRBV5-6
CASSSQDRQYQPQHF
TGTGCCAGCAGCTCCCAGGACAGACAGTATCAGCCCCAGCATTTT
>NA|TRBD1|TRBJ1-3|TRBV5-1
CASSLETGSGNTIYF
TGCGCCAGCAGCTTGGAGACAGGGTCTGGAAACACCATATATTTT
>NA|TRBD2|TRBJ2-2|TRBV19
CASSILAGIPSNTGELFF
TGTGCCAGTAGTATACTAGCGGGCATACCTAGTAACACCGGGGAGCTGTTTTTT
>NA|NA|TRBJ1-4|TRBV20-1
CSAREDGKLFF
TGCAGTGCTAGGGAGGATGGGAAACTGTTTTTT
>NA|NA|TRBJ1-1|TRBV6-5
CAISLAAGGEAFF
TGTGCCATCTCGCTCGCGGCCGGTGGTGAAGCTTTCTTT
>NA|TRBD1|TRBJ1-1|TRBV9
CASSVVGQGNTEAFF
TGTGCCAGCAGCGTAGTGGGACAGGGAAACACTGAAGCTTTCTTT
>NA|TRBD1|TRBJ1-4|TRBV6-5
CASSPGTGLGKLFF
TGTGCCAGCAGTCCCGGGACAGGCCTAGGAAAACTGTTTTTT
>once|NA|TRBJ1-5|TRBV11-2
CASSLERSNQPQHF
TGTGCCAGCAGCTTGGAGCGAAGCAATCAGCCCCAGCATTTT
>NA|TRBD2|TRBJ2-1|TRBV5-1
CASSFGRGGQDEQFF
TGCGCCAGCAGCTTTGGGCGGGGGGGCCAGGATGAGCAGTTCTTC
>NA|NA|TRBJ1-2|TRBV6-5
CASRSGPPYGYTF
TGTGCCTCCCGGTCAGGGCCCCCCTATGGCTACACCTTC
>once|TRBD2|TRBJ2-7|TRBV7-2
CASSHPGTSGGAGEQYF
TGTGCCAGCAGCCACCCGGGGACTAGCGGGGGGGCGGGCGAGCAGTACTTC
>NA|NA|TRBJ1-5|TRBV6-1
CASSEWGLKNYGNQPQHF
TGTGCCAGCAGTGAATGGGGGCTGAAGAATTATGGCAATCAGCCCCAGCATTTT